This entry describes one T cell receptor beta chain. These data come from a study of blood T cell repertoires in COVID-19. As originally analysed: Reference gene primer amplification gave nucleated cell count estimates. Libraries were prepared by immunoSEQ multiplex PCR; TCRdb keeps only in-frame clonotypes and omits some of them. V and J calls and clone size come straight from that table; D and trimming were deduced from the DNA. The sample contains 200,000 to 250,000 clones, about 84% of which appear only once. This study enrolled people aged about 18 to 90 from 20 to 25 US geographic areas. Self-reported history from a screening survey and questionnaire set each donor's cohort. In germline, CDR1 is MNHEY, CDR2 SMNVEV (reference sequence). V lost 6 bases, J lost 9 bases, and 7 bases stayed unmatched. This CDR3 contains 13 residues.

What was sequenced was PBMCs or T cells enriched from blood (not recorded which). The genes are TRBV27 and TRBJ2-1; 8 bases agree with TRBD2. The clonotype comes from a man aged 25 to 45 with acute COVID-19. The CDR3 region has the DNA TGTGCCAGCAGCCACGGGGGGGGGAGTGAGCAGTTCTTC. Translated: CASSHGGGSEQFF.